Sequencing of this T cell receptor (beta chain) was carried out in a study of neurological immune-mediated disorders. Overall study results and limits: Because no CDR3 amino acid sequences were shared across subjects by expanded clones, private repertoires were suggested in all groups.

One entry per CDR3 protein, called by TCRdb with MiXCR from the 5' RACE reads. Altogether some 68,000 distinct CDR3 sequences are present, around 15% being singletons, with the ten largest covering 4.6%. The germline gives CDR1 MDHEN, CDR2 SYDVKM. This CDR3 contains 14 residues. The V and J ends lost 3 bases and 5 bases respectively, with 13 bases between them. In this sample, this clonotype turned up many times. The antigen remains undetermined. The sample's time point: longitudinal time-point 1 (baseline). The clonotype originates from a female donor with HTLV-1-associated myelopathy (HAM/TSP). The chain carries TRBV28 and TRBJ1-1, with unresolved D. Sequencing was carried out using PBMCs. The CDR3 DNA sequence: TGTGCCAGCAGTTTGGGGTCTAAAGGGACTGAAGCTTTCTTT. This gives the protein CASSLGSKGTEAFF.